The T cell receptor beta chain under discussion was sequenced for a study of EBV T-cell therapy then PD-1 blockade in nasopharyngeal carcinoma. Regarding treatment: AdE1-LMPpoly-expanded autologous EBV-specific T-cell therapy followed by anti-PD-1 nivolumab. V was clipped by 1 base and J by 2 bases; unmatched bases: 0. Germline CDR1 reads SGHNT; CDR2 reads YENEEA. The CDR3 spans 15 residues. Sequencing was performed with immunoSEQ multiplex PCR; in TCRdb, only in-frame clones are kept and a portion is missing. The data contain about 17,000 clones, approximately 80% of them singletons. Comment on this clone: The antigen remains unidentified.

The chain uses TRBV11-3 and TRBJ2-1; 9 bases agree with TRBD1. The sequence came from a man aged 35-49 years with nasopharyngeal carcinoma. The sample in question was CD8+ T cells from blood, obtained at day 0 from a patient whose treatment included autologous EBV-specific T cells and nivolumab. The CDR3 sequence is CASSLGTGAYNEQFF. The CDR3 nucleotides read TGTGCCAGCAGCTTAGGGACAGGGGCCTACAATGAGCAGTTCTTC.